A selection of T cell receptor beta chains follows, all from one sample in a study of shared clonotypes between healthy human individuals. Data came from immunoSEQ multiplex PCR; TCRdb stores just in-frame clones and leaves some out. This repertoire shows roughly 170,000 clones, approximately 61% found once; its top ten account for under 11%. The specimen was memory CD4+ T cells sorted from blood. The receptors come from a man in his thirties or forties in good health. CDR3s include the opening cysteine and the closing phenylalanine or tryptophan. The D gene is left open where the match is weak. Size is omitted from some rows. Given values are once, few, many or a class for expanded clones.

v_call	clone_size	j_call	d_call	cdr3_aa	cdr3_nt
TRBV5-1	.	TRBJ2-5	.	CASSLTQADQETQYF	TGCGCCAGCAGCTTAACCCAAGCGGACCAAGAGACCCAGTACTTC
TRBV18	many	TRBJ1-1	.	CASSTDENTEAFF	TGTGCCAGCTCAACGGACGAGAACACTGAAGCTTTCTTT
TRBV15	.	TRBJ2-3	.	CATSRDLRGDYTDTQYF	TGTGCCACCAGCAGAGATCTAAGGGGCGACTACACAGATACGCAGTATTTT
TRBV5-6	.	TRBJ2-5	.	CASSFSSQIPIGETQYF	TGTGCCAGCAGCTTTAGTTCCCAAATCCCCATCGGAGAGACCCAGTACTTC
TRBV28	.	TRBJ2-1	TRBD1	CASSLWGQGPNEQFF	TGTGCCAGCAGTTTATGGGGACAGGGCCCCAATGAGCAGTTCTTC
TRBV25-1	few	TRBJ1-2	TRBD1	CASADRGRGLGGYTF	TGTGCCAGCGCGGACAGGGGGCGTGGGTTGGGTGGCTACACCTTC
TRBV11-2	few	TRBJ2-3	.	CASSQHAHGDTQYF	TGTGCCAGCAGCCAACACGCACACGGGGATACGCAGTATTTT
TRBV7-2	.	TRBJ2-7	.	CASSLAPGLYEQYF	TGTGCCAGCAGCTTAGCGCCTGGTTTGTACGAGCAGTACTTC
TRBV4-2	.	TRBJ2-1	TRBD2	CASSLEIAVLGGEQFF	TGTGCCAGCAGCTTGGAGATAGCGGTATTGGGAGGGGAGCAGTTCTTC
TRBV28	.	TRBJ2-5	TRBD1	CADRGTLRETQYF	TGTGCTGACAGGGGGACCTTGAGAGAGACCCAGTACTTC
TRBV7-9	.	TRBJ2-3	.	CASSLDGGRGADTQYF	TGTGCCAGCAGCTTAGATGGCGGACGGGGCGCAGATACGCAGTATTTT
TRBV5-5	few	TRBJ2-2	.	CASSTRGQTHTGELFF	TGTGCCAGCAGCACACGGGGACAAACCCATACCGGGGAGCTGTTTTTT
TRBV10-1	.	TRBJ2-2	.	CASRSGLNTGELFF	TGCGCCAGCAGGTCGGGACTCAACACCGGGGAGCTGTTTTTT
TRBV5-1	.	TRBJ2-2	.	CASNPQGVTGELFF	TGCGCCAGCAATCCCCAGGGTGTAACCGGGGAGCTGTTTTTT
TRBV5-4	.	TRBJ2-5	TRBD1	CASSTRDSLQETQYF	TGTGCCAGCAGCACCCGGGACAGCTTGCAAGAGACCCAGTACTTC
TRBV29-1	many	TRBJ2-7	.	CSVFVGSYEQYF	TGCAGCGTTTTCGTGGGCTCCTACGAGCAGTACTTC
TRBV18	.	TRBJ1-3	.	CASSPATPGRSGNTIYF	TGTGCCAGCTCACCGGCGACTCCTGGTAGGAGTGGAAACACCATATATTTT
TRBV5-1	.	TRBJ2-2	.	CASSGDGRVGTGELFF	TGCGCCAGCAGCGGGGACGGGAGAGTCGGCACCGGGGAGCTGTTTTTT
TRBV2	many	TRBJ2-7	.	CASSEIATVYEQYF	TGTGCCAGCAGTGAAATTGCGACAGTCTACGAGCAGTACTTC
TRBV19	.	TRBJ2-7	.	CASRGRGDEQYF	TGTGCCAGTAGGGGCAGGGGAGACGAGCAGTACTTC
TRBV5-1	.	TRBJ2-4	.	CASSVDTGKNIQYF	TGCGCCAGCAGCGTGGACACTGGCAAAAACATTCAGTACTTC
TRBV5-1	.	TRBJ2-5	TRBD1	CASSLGGTGGETQYF	TGCGCCAGCAGCTTGGGAGGGACAGGGGGAGAGACCCAGTACTTC
TRBV5-4	.	TRBJ2-1	.	CASSYSLGSSSYNEQFF	TGTGCCAGCAGCTATTCCCTCGGGTCGAGCTCCTACAATGAGCAGTTCTTC
TRBV7-9	few	TRBJ2-7	.	CASSPDSTYEQYF	TGTGCCAGCAGCCCAGACAGTACCTACGAGCAGTACTTC
TRBV7-2	.	TRBJ1-1	.	CASSLVGIGTSTEAFF	TGTGCCAGCAGCTTAGTGGGGATTGGTACTTCTACTGAAGCTTTCTTT
TRBV18	.	TRBJ2-1	.	CASSQSGPSYNEQFF	TGTGCCAGCTCACAAAGCGGGCCCTCCTACAATGAGCAGTTCTTC
TRBV29-1	.	TRBJ1-1	TRBD1	CSVAGGSLNTEAFF	TGCAGCGTTGCAGGGGGCTCTCTGAACACTGAAGCTTTCTTT
TRBV7-2	.	TRBJ2-1	.	CASSLGPDNEQFF	TGTGCCAGCAGCTTAGGCCCCGATAATGAGCAGTTCTTC
TRBV6-1	.	TRBJ2-2	.	CASRRTDRAGELFF	TGTGCCAGCAGGCGGACAGATAGGGCCGGGGAGCTGTTTTTT
TRBV16	.	TRBJ2-1	TRBD2	CASSQSRLAAGGEQFF	TGTGCCAGCAGCCAATCGAGGCTAGCGGCCGGGGGGGAGCAGTTCTTC
TRBV5-4	.	TRBJ2-5	TRBD2	CASSLGTSGRGGTQYF	TGTGCCAGCAGCTTGGGGACTAGCGGGAGAGGCGGGACCCAGTACTTC
TRBV27	.	TRBJ2-3	TRBD2	CASSFFAGGSTDTQYF	TGTGCCAGCAGTTTTTTCGCGGGAGGAAGCACAGATACGCAGTATTTT
TRBV15	.	TRBJ1-3	TRBD1	CATSRDRGTATSGNTIYF	TGTGCCACCAGCAGAGATAGGGGGACAGCAACCTCTGGAAACACCATATATTTT
TRBV7-9	once	TRBJ2-3	.	CASRRASVTDTQYF	TGTGCCAGCCGCCGGGCTAGCGTCACAGATACGCAGTATTTT
TRBV19	once	TRBJ1-2	TRBD1	CASSTGTGGRYGYTF	TGTGCCAGTAGTACCGGGACAGGGGGTAGATATGGCTACACCTTC
TRBV11-3	.	TRBJ1-1	.	CASSPPSGGRAFF	TGTGCCAGCAGCCCACCGAGCGGAGGGCGAGCTTTCTTT
TRBV7-9	.	TRBJ2-5	TRBD1	CASSSGQEQETQYF	TGTGCCAGCAGCTCAGGACAGGAACAAGAGACCCAGTACTTC
TRBV7-6	.	TRBJ2-5	.	CASSLNTNQETQYF	TGTGCCAGCAGCTTAAACACCAACCAAGAGACCCAGTACTTC
TRBV28	.	TRBJ2-3	TRBD1	CAGAGTGGGDTQYF	TGTGCCGGGGCCGGGACAGGGGGAGGAGATACGCAGTATTTT
TRBV2	.	TRBJ2-7	.	CASSVRSASSYEQYF	TGTGCCAGCAGTGTAAGGTCGGCAAGCTCCTACGAGCAGTACTTC
TRBV6-5	.	TRBJ2-7	.	CASSPTGSHEQYF	TGTGCCAGCAGTCCAACAGGGTCCCACGAGCAGTACTTC